Listed below are T cell receptor beta chains from one sample, sequenced in a study of cytomegalovirus exposure and HLA in healthy donors. This table comes from immunoSEQ multiplex PCR, and its TCRdb copy is limited to in-frame clones, with some not included. The table includes some 160,000 clones, roughly 80% detected once. Sequenced: PBMCs. The source is a male donor in good health and CMV-seropositive. The CDR3 runs from the conserved cysteine through the conserved F or W. The D gene is left open where the match is weak. Rows give clone size only sometimes, using once, few, many, or a class for an expanded clone.

V gene	D gene	clone size	J gene	CDR3 DNA	CDR3 protein
TRBV19	NA	NA	TRBJ2-1	TGTGCCAGTAGTATAGTGCGGGCAGCGTACAATGAGCAGTTCTTC	CASSIVRAAYNEQFF
TRBV11-2	NA	NA	TRBJ2-3	TGTGCCAGCAGCTTAGTAGGGAGCGGGTCCCCAGATACGCAGTATTTT	CASSLVGSGSPDTQYF
TRBV19	NA	NA	TRBJ2-2	TGTGCCAGTAGTCTCCACACCGGGGAGCTGTTTTTT	CASSLHTGELFF
TRBV6-5	NA	NA	TRBJ2-7	TGTGCCAGCAGTAACTTTCGGGGCGAGCAGTACTTC	CASSNFRGEQYF
TRBV2	TRBD1	NA	TRBJ1-1	TGTGCCAGCAATGGACAGGACGGGTTCCTGAACACTGAAGCTTTCTTT	CASNGQDGFLNTEAFF
TRBV28	NA	few	TRBJ1-1	TGTGCCAGCAGTTTACCCCACTTCGAAGCTTTCTTT	CASSLPHFEAFF
TRBV20-1	NA	once	TRBJ1-1	TGCAGTGCCAGCGGTGGCACTGAAGCTTTCTTT	CSASGGTEAFF
TRBV27	TRBD2	NA	TRBJ2-7	TGTGCCAGCAGTTTGTTTGGTAGCGGGTTCTACGAGCAGTACTTC	CASSLFGSGFYEQYF
TRBV11-2	TRBD2	NA	TRBJ2-1	TGTGCCAGCAGCTTAAGCGGGAGAGTTAACAATGAGCAGTTCTTC	CASSLSGRVNNEQFF
TRBV11-1	TRBD1	NA	TRBJ1-6	TGTGCCAGCAGCCGACAGGGGCAAGGGTCACCCCTCCACTTT	CASSRQGQGSPLHF
TRBV19	NA	NA	TRBJ2-7	TGTGCCACTGCCCAGACAGTTCGGTCCTACGAGCAGTACTTC	CATAQTVRSYEQYF
TRBV28	TRBD1	NA	TRBJ2-7	TGTGCCAGCAGTCGACAGGGGGCCTACGAGCAGTACTTC	CASSRQGAYEQYF
TRBV6-5	TRBD2	NA	TRBJ2-3	TGTGCCAGCAGCGCTACTAGCGGGAGGGCTGAGACGCAGTATTTT	CASSATSGRAETQYF
TRBV30	NA	NA	TRBJ1-2	TGTGCCTGGAGACAGACAGCAGGGCGTGGCTACACCTTC	CAWRQTAGRGYTF
TRBV11-3	TRBD2	NA	TRBJ2-7	TGTGCCAGCAGTCTTATAGGGACTAGCGAGAGTGGGGCCTACGAGCAGTACTTC	CASSLIGTSESGAYEQYF
TRBV5-6	TRBD1	few	TRBJ1-4	TGTGCCAGCAGCTTAGGGGACAGGGTGGAAGAAAAACTGTTTTTT	CASSLGDRVEEKLFF
TRBV14	NA	once	TRBJ2-7	TGTGCCAGCAGCCACATCGGTCAAAACTCCTACGAGCAGTACTTC	CASSHIGQNSYEQYF
TRBV4-2	TRBD1	NA	TRBJ1-4	TGTGCCAGCAAAGGGGGCGCGGGGAGAGGAACTAATGAAAAACTGTTTTTT	CASKGGAGRGTNEKLFF
TRBV5-1	TRBD1	NA	TRBJ2-5	TGCGCCAGCAGCTCCGACAGGGGATTTGAGACCCAGTACTTC	CASSSDRGFETQYF
TRBV7-8	NA	once	TRBJ1-5	TGTGCCAGCAGCTTGGCGGGGCAGCCCCAGCATTTT	CASSLAGQPQHF
TRBV14	NA	NA	TRBJ2-7	TGTGCCAGCAGCCAAGTATCTACCTCCTACGAGCAGTACTTC	CASSQVSTSYEQYF
TRBV7-9	TRBD1	once	TRBJ2-1	TGTTCCAGCAGCACCGGGACAGGGGTAAGGTGGCCGTTCTTC	CSSSTGTGVRWPFF
TRBV13	TRBD2	NA	TRBJ2-3	TGTGCCAGCAGCTTAGACGGACTAGCGGGAACAGATACGCAGTATTTT	CASSLDGLAGTDTQYF
TRBV5-6	NA	NA	TRBJ2-1	TGTGCCAGCAGCTTGGAACTTAGCTCCTACAATGAGCAGTTCTTC	CASSLELSSYNEQFF
TRBV7-2	TRBD2	few	TRBJ2-3	TGTGCCAGCAGCCCCGCCAGGGCTAGCGGGAGAAGGAATACGCAGTATTTT	CASSPARASGRRNTQYF
TRBV9	NA	NA	TRBJ1-2	TGTGCCAGCAGCGTTAATGGACAAACGGCTGGCTACACCTTC	CASSVNGQTAGYTF
TRBV18	TRBD1	NA	TRBJ1-4	TGTGCCAGCTCACTCTACCCGGACAGGGGGCTTGAAAAACTGTTTTTT	CASSLYPDRGLEKLFF
TRBV5-5	NA	NA	TRBJ2-2	TGTGCCAGCAGCTGGGGACACCTCAACACCGGGGAGCTGTTTTTT	CASSWGHLNTGELFF
TRBV5-1	TRBD2	NA	TRBJ2-7	TGCGCCAGCAGCTTACCCGCCGCGGGAGGGCCGAACGAGCAGTACTTC	CASSLPAAGGPNEQYF
TRBV4-1	NA	NA	TRBJ2-1	TGCGCCAGCAGCCATAAGACAAAAGAGCAGTTCTTC	CASSHKTKEQFF
TRBV6-5	TRBD1	NA	TRBJ2-5	TGTGCCAGCAGTTTATTCCCGGGACAGGGTGGGGAGACCCAGTACTTC	CASSLFPGQGGETQYF
TRBV13	NA	few	TRBJ2-5	TGTGCCAGCAGCTTGGGCGGGATCCCACAAGAGACCCAGTACTTC	CASSLGGIPQETQYF